The clone carrying this TCR beta chain was recorded at least ten times. Its antigen is still unknown. This CDR3 has 12 residues. Trimming cost V 4 bases and J 5 bases, with 9 bases left between them. CDR1 and CDR2 from the germline V gene are MNHEY and SMNVEV (reference sequence). The sample belongs to a study of human T cells and chemical hapten exposure. Study-wide results and caveats: There was a positive correlation between PT1 expanded TCR counts and patch test score. Healthy people's immune response may differ from that of the donors, who had alopecia.

MiXCR was run by TCRdb on the RACE reads, yielding one entry per CDR3 protein. The table records almost 40,000 distinct CDR3 sequences, 7.5% to 8% of them present only once. Regarding time point: pre-sensitization, week 0. Treatment: therapeutic diphenylcyclopropenone sensitization with weekly scalp DPC. In every case, blood was obtained before the patch test was applied. The TCR comes from a woman aged 50 to 60 with alopecia areata. Some clones in this sample may be carry-over from other donors' samples. Material: whole blood, obtained in connection with sensitization to the hapten diphenylcyclopropenone (DPC). This chain links TRBV27 with TRBJ2-7; D ambiguous. CDR3 nucleotides: TGTGCCAGCAGTTCCACCTCTAACGAGCAGTACTTC. It translates to CASSSTSNEQYF.